Given below is one T cell receptor beta chain in context. As yet, its antigen is unknown. This sample was included in a study of T cells in Graves' hyperthyroidism and ophthalmopathy. Study results and limitations: The blood repertoire included most of the expanded thyroid clonotypes above 0.001. Ophthalmopathy was model-predicted a median roughly 6.3 months pre-onset.

V dropped 5 bases and J dropped 1; count of bases not matched to a gene: 4. CDR3 length: 15 residues. Germline values: CDR1 MNHEY, CDR2 SVGEGT. TCR beta CDR3 regions were amplified from RNA. An initial round of RT-PCR targeting the TCR CDR3 relied on the HTBI primer set. TCRdb called the multiplex PCR reads again in MiXCR, with one record for every CDR3 protein. The top ten clones hold 35% to 50% of a sample with approximately 400,000 distinct CDR3 sequences, around 20% of them seen once. At least 3 on the Clinical Activity Score was recorded for ophthalmopathy patients, who also had NOSPECS grade at least 4 and duration under 3 months. Uncontrolled infection, other autoimmune disease, pregnancy and lactation each barred patients from inclusion.

Sequencing was done on a sample of blood. The chain employs TRBV6-2 or TRBV6-3 and TRBJ2-2; TRBD2 aligns across 7 bases. This TCR was sampled from a man in his late teens or twenties with Graves' ophthalmopathy. The CDR3 protein is CASSVTSENTGELFF. The CDR3 DNA is TGTGCCAGCAGTGTAACTAGCGAGAACACCGGGGAGCTGTTTTTT.